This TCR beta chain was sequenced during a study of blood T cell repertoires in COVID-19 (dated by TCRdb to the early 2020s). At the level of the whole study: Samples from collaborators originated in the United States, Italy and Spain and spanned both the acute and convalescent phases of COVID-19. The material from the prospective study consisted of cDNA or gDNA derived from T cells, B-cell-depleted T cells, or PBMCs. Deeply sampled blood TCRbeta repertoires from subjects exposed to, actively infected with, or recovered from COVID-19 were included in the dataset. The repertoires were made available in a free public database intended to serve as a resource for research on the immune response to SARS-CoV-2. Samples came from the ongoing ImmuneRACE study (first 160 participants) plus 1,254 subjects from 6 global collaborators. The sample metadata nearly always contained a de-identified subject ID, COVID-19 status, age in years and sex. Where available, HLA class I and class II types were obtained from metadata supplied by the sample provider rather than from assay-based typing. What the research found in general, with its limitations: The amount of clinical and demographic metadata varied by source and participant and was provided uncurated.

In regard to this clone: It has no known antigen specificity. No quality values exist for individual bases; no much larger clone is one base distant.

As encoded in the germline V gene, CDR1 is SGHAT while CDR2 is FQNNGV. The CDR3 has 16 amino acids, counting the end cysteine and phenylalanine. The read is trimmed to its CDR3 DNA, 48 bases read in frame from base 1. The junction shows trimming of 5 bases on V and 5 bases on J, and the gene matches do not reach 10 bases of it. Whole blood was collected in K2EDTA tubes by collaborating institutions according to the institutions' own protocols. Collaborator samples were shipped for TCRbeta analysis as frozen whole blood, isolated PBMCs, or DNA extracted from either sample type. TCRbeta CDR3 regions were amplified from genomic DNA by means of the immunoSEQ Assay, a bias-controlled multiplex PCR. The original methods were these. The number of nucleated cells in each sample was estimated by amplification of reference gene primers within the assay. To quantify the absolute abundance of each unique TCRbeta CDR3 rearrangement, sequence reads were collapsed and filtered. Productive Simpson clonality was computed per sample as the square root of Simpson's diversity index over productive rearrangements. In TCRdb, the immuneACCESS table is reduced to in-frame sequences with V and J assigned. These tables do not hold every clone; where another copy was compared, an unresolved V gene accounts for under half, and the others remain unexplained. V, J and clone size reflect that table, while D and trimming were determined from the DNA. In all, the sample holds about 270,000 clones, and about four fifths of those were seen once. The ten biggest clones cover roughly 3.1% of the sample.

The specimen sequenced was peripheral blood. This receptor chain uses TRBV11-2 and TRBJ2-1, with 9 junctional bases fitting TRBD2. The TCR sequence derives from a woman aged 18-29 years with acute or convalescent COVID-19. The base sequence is TGTGCCAGCAGCCGCACCGCCGCGGGAGGGAACAATGAGCAGTTCTTC. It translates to CASSRTAAGGNNEQFF.